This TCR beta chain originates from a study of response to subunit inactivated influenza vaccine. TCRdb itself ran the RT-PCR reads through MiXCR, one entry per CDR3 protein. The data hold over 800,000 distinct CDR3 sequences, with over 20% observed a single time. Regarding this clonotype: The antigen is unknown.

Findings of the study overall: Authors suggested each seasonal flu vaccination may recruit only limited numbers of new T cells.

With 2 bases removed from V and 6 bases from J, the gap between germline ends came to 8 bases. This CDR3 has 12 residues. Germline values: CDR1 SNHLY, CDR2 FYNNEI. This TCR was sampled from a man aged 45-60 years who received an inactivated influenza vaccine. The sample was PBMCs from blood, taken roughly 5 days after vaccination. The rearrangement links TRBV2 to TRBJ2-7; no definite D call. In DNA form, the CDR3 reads TGTGCCAGCAGTGAATATGGTCTCGAGCAGTACTTC. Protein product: CASSEYGLEQYF. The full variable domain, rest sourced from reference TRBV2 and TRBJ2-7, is EPEVTQTPSHQVTQMGQEVILRCVPISNHLYFYWYRQILGQKVEFLVSFYNNEISEKSEIFDDQFSVERPDGSNFTLKIRSTKLEDSAMYFCASSEYGLEQYFGPGTRLTVT.